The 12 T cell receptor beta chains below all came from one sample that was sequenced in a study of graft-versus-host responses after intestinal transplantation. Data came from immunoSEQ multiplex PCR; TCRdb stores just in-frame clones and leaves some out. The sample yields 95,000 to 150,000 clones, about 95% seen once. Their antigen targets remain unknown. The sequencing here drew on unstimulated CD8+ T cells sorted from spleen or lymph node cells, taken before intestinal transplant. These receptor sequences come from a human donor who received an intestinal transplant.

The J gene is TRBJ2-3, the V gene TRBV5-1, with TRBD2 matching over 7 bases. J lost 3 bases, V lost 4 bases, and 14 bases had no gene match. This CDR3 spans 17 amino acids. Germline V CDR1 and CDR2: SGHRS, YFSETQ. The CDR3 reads CASSPLRGGPRTDTQYF. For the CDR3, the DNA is TGCGCCAGCAGCCCCCTTAGGGGAGGGCCTCGGACAGATACGCAGTATTTT.

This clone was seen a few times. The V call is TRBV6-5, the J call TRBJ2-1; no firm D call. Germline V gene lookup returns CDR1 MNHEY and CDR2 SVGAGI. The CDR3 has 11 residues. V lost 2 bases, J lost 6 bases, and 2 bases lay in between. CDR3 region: CASSYANEQFF. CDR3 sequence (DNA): TGTGCCAGCAGTTACGCCAATGAGCAGTTCTTC.

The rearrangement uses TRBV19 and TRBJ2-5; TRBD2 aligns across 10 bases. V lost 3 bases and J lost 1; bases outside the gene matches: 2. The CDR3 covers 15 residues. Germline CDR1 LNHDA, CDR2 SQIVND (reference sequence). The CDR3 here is CASSIGLAVQETQYF. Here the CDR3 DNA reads TGTGCCAGTAGTATCGGACTAGCGGTCCAAGAGACCCAGTACTTC.

The CDR3 protein is CASSFLTDTQYF. CDR3 nucleotides: TGCGCCAGCAGCTTTTTAACAGATACGCAGTATTTT. V usage is TRBV5-1 and J usage is TRBJ2-3; D gene ambiguous. Germline V lookup: CDR1 SGHRS, CDR2 YFSETQ. There are 12 residues in the CDR3. Trimming removed 2 bases from V and 3 bases from J, with 4 bases in between.

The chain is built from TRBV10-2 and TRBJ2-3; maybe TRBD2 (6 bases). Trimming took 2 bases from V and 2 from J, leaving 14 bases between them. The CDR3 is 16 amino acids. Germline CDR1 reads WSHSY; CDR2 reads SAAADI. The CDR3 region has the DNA TGCGCCAGCAGTGAGGAACGGGAGTGGAACACAGATACGCAGTATTTT. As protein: CASSEEREWNTDTQYF.

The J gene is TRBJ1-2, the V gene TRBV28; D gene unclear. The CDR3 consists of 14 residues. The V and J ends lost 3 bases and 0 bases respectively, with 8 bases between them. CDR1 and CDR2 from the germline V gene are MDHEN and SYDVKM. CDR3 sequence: CASSLRGANYGYTF. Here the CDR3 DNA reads TGTGCCAGCAGTTTGCGGGGAGCTAACTATGGCTACACCTTC.

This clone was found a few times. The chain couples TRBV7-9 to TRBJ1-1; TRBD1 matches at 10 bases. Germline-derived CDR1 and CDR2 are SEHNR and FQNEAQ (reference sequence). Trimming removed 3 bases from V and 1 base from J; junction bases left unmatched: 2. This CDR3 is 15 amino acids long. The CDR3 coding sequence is TGTGCCAGCAGCTTTGGGACAGGGGCGAACACTGAAGCTTTCTTT. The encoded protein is CASSFGTGANTEAFF.

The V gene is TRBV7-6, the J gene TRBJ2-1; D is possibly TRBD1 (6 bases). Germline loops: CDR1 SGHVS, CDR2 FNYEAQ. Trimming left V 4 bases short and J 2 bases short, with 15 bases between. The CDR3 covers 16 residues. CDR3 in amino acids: CASSSQGQGAYNEQFF. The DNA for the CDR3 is TGTGCCAGCAGCTCACAGGGTCAAGGGGCCTACAATGAGCAGTTCTTC.

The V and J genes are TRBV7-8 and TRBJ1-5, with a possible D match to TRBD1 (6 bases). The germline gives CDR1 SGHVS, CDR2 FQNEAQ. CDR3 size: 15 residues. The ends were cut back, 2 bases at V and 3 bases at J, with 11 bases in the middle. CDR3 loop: CASSLLYRDNQPQHF. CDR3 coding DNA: TGTGCCAGCAGCTTATTATACAGGGACAATCAGCCCCAGCATTTT.

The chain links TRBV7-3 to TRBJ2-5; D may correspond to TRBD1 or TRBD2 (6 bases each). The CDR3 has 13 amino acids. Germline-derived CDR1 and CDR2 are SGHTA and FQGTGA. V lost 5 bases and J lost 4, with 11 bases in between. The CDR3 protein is CASSIQGGETQYF. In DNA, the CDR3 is TGTGCCAGCAGCATACAGGGAGGAGAGACCCAGTACTTC.

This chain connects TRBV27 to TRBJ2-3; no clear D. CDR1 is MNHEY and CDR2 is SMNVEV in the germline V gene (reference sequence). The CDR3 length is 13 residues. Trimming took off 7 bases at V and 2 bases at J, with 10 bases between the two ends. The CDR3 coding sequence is TGTGCCAGCACGGCGGCCCCCACAGATACGCAGTATTTT. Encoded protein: CASTAAPTDTQYF.

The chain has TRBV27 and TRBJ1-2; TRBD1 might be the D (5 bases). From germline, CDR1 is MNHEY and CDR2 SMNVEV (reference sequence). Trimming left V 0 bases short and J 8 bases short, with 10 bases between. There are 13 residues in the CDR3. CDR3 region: CASSLSQGGGYTF. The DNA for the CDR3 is TGTGCCAGCAGTTTATCTCAGGGCGGGGGCTACACCTTC.